These T cell receptor beta chains were read from a single sample in a study of CD8 T cells in ankylosing spondylitis. TCRdb used MiXCR to reprocess the 5' RACE reads, holding one entry per CDR3 protein. The sample records hundreds of thousands of distinct CDR3 sequences, 7% to 10% being singletons. The sample was blood, either unsorted or a sorted T cell fraction (not recorded which). The receptors here all came from a female donor with ankylosing spondylitis or in good health (not recorded which). CDR3s include the opening cysteine and the closing phenylalanine or tryptophan. The order of the fields is V gene, clone size, J gene, D gene, CDR3 protein, CDR3 DNA. D genes are given only for firm matches. A clone size is listed for some rows: how often the clone was seen (once, few, many), or a class if it is expanded.

v_call: TRBV3-1
clone_size: many
j_call: TRBJ2-7
d_call: NA
cdr3_aa: CASTWGPSYEQYF
cdr3_nt: TGTGCCAGCACGTGGGGCCCCTCCTACGAGCAGTACTTC

v_call: TRBV9
clone_size: many
j_call: TRBJ1-2
d_call: NA
cdr3_aa: CASSVAPGLGYGYTF
cdr3_nt: TGTGCCAGCAGCGTAGCCCCGGGACTGGGGTATGGCTACACCTTC

v_call: TRBV4-3
clone_size: many
j_call: TRBJ2-5
d_call: NA
cdr3_aa: CASSQDLGGGRETQYF
cdr3_nt: TGCGCCAGCAGCCAAGATTTAGGAGGGGGACGAGAGACCCAGTACTTC

v_call: TRBV6-5
clone_size: many
j_call: TRBJ1-1
d_call: NA
cdr3_aa: CASSSQTRGNTEAFF
cdr3_nt: TGTGCCAGCAGTTCCCAGACCAGGGGGAACACTGAAGCTTTCTTT

v_call: TRBV6-1
clone_size: many
j_call: TRBJ1-5
d_call: NA
cdr3_aa: CASSRPGAGPQHF
cdr3_nt: TGTGCCAGCAGTCGCCCAGGGGCCGGGCCCCAGCATTTT

v_call: TRBV2
clone_size: many
j_call: TRBJ2-1
d_call: NA
cdr3_aa: CATLGGQRDDEQFF
cdr3_nt: TGTGCCACCCTGGGGGGACAGCGGGACGATGAGCAGTTCTTC

v_call: TRBV6-2/TRBV6-3
clone_size: many
j_call: TRBJ1-1
d_call: NA
cdr3_aa: CASRDRSYTEAFF
cdr3_nt: TGTGCCAGCAGAGACAGGTCCTACACTGAAGCTTTCTTT

v_call: TRBV12-3/TRBV12-4
clone_size: many
j_call: TRBJ2-4
d_call: TRBD1
cdr3_aa: CASSDDRGGKNIQYF
cdr3_nt: TGTGCCAGCAGTGATGACAGGGGCGGCAAAAACATTCAGTACTTC

v_call: TRBV7-9
clone_size: NA
j_call: TRBJ1-3
d_call: NA
cdr3_aa: CASSSTPGFSSGNTIYF
cdr3_nt: TGTGCCAGCAGCTCCACACCAGGCTTTAGCTCTGGAAACACCATATATTTT

v_call: TRBV10-3
clone_size: many
j_call: TRBJ2-5
d_call: TRBD1
cdr3_aa: CAISESGQGRNQETQYF
cdr3_nt: TGTGCCATCAGTGAGTCAGGACAGGGAAGAAACCAAGAGACCCAGTACTTC

v_call: TRBV20-1
clone_size: many
j_call: TRBJ2-3
d_call: NA
cdr3_aa: CSASTPSTDTQYF
cdr3_nt: TGCAGTGCTAGTACCCCTAGCACAGATACGCAGTATTTT

v_call: TRBV23-1
clone_size: NA
j_call: TRBJ2-1
d_call: NA
cdr3_aa: CASSQRGGENEQFF
cdr3_nt: TGCGCCAGCAGTCAAAGGGGTGGTGAGAATGAGCAGTTCTTC

v_call: TRBV7-9
clone_size: many
j_call: TRBJ2-2
d_call: NA
cdr3_aa: CASSLNMDTGELFF
cdr3_nt: TGTGCCAGCAGCTTAAATATGGACACCGGGGAGCTGTTTTTT

v_call: TRBV20-1
clone_size: many
j_call: TRBJ2-1
d_call: NA
cdr3_aa: CSAQRQLGRDEQFF
cdr3_nt: TGCAGTGCCCAGCGCCAATTGGGCCGGGATGAGCAGTTCTTC

v_call: TRBV3-1
clone_size: NA
j_call: TRBJ2-7
d_call: TRBD2
cdr3_aa: CASSQRRGISYEQYF
cdr3_nt: TGTGCCAGCAGCCAGAGGCGGGGGATCTCCTACGAGCAGTACTTC

v_call: TRBV7-2
clone_size: many
j_call: TRBJ2-1
d_call: NA
cdr3_aa: CASSLIGHEQFF
cdr3_nt: TGTGCCAGCAGCTTAATCGGACATGAGCAGTTCTTC

v_call: TRBV12-5
clone_size: many
j_call: TRBJ1-1
d_call: TRBD1
cdr3_aa: CASGAPGQGMNTEAFF
cdr3_nt: TGTGCTAGCGGTGCACCGGGACAGGGCATGAACACTGAAGCTTTCTTT

v_call: TRBV29-1
clone_size: many
j_call: TRBJ2-1
d_call: NA
cdr3_aa: CSVGRGAAYNEQFF
cdr3_nt: TGCAGCGTTGGTCGGGGGGCGGCCTACAATGAGCAGTTCTTC